The 22 T cell receptor beta chains given below trace back to one sample, sequenced in a study of T cell responses to AZD1222 COVID-19 vaccine. Using immunoSEQ multiplex PCR, the repertoire was profiled, and TCRdb retains in-frame clones only, with some absent. Of about 93,000 clones in the sample, nearly 90% were seen once. Specimen: peripheral blood, collected on day 0 of MenACWY control vaccination. These receptors all stem from an adult in good health.

This chain connects TRBV11-2 to TRBJ2-7, with 10 positions matching TRBD2. The germline CDR1 and CDR2 sequences are SGHAT and FQNNGV. The V segment lost 0 bases and the J segment 3 bases; nucleotides outside the gene matches: 5. The CDR3 is made up of 16 amino acids. CDR3 in DNA: TGTGCCAGCAGCTTAGACCGATTAGCGGGGGGCTACGAGCAGTACTTC. This encodes CASSLDRLAGGYEQYF.

J is TRBJ1-1 and V is TRBV7-9; D is uncertain. The CDR3 contains 12 residues. Trimming took off 1 base at V and 3 bases at J, with 3 bases between the two ends. CDR1 is SEHNR and CDR2 is FQNEAQ in the germline V gene (reference sequence). This CDR3 reads CASSLDYTEAFF. CDR3 coding DNA: TGTGCCAGCAGCTTAGACTACACTGAAGCTTTCTTT.

The gene calls are TRBV7-2 and TRBJ2-7; 7 bases agree with TRBD2. The CDR3 consists of 13 residues. CDR1 is SGHTA and CDR2 is FQGNSA in the germline V gene. The V gene end was trimmed by 5 bases and the J gene end by 6 bases; junction bases not matched to a gene: 7. CDR3 bases: TGTGCCAGCAGCGCGGGAGTCGAGGGCGAGCAGTACTTC. Translating it yields CASSAGVEGEQYF.

J is TRBJ2-1 and V is TRBV7-2; TRBD2 matches 7 bases. Germline V gene data show CDR1 as SGHTA and CDR2 as FQGNSA. CDR3 size: 15 residues. The V and J ends lost 6 bases and 4 bases, in that order; junction bases with no gene match: 9. CDR3 nucleotide sequence: TGTGCCAGCAGTCGCCTAAGCGGGGTATACAATGAGCAGTTCTTC. Residues: CASSRLSGVYNEQFF.

To note about this clone: The junction shows a germline mismatch at one end, possibly a read error. The rearrangement uses TRBV19 and TRBJ1-5, with D possibly matching TRBD1 (6 bases). CDR1 and CDR2 from the germline V gene are LNHDA and SQIVND (reference sequence). This CDR3 spans 13 amino acids. CDR3 nucleotides: TGTGCCAGTAGTATAGTTCAGGGGTCCGACATGAATTTT. Amino acid sequence: CASSIVQGSDMNF.

This clone was seen just once. V usage is TRBV5-1 and J usage is TRBJ2-5, with 10 bases fitting TRBD2. The CDR3 totals 18 residues. The V segment lost 0 bases and the J segment 1 base; nucleotides outside the gene matches: 9. The V gene's germline CDR1 is SGHRS and CDR2 YFSETQ. Written as DNA, the CDR3 is TGCGCCAGCAGCTTGGTAAGGGCTAGCGGGGGAACCCAAGAGACCCAGTACTTC. Its translation: CASSLVRASGGTQETQYF.

The V and J genes are TRBV4-1 and TRBJ1-2, with a tentative D call TRBD1 (6 bases). Per germline, CDR1 MGHRA and CDR2 YSYEKL. The V end was cut by 0 bases, the J end by 3 bases, with 11 bases between. This CDR3 spans 15 amino acids. The CDR3 DNA reads as TGCGCCAGCAGCCAAGATCGAGGGGGGGACTATGGCTACACCTTC. It yields the protein CASSQDRGGDYGYTF.

The CDR3, as DNA: TGCGGGACCGGGACTCCCTACGAGCAGTACTTC. It codes for CGTGTPYEQYF. The chain joins TRBV20-1 to TRBJ2-7; tentatively, D is TRBD2 (6 bases). The germline V gene has CDR1 DFQATT and CDR2 SNEGSKA (reference sequence). The CDR3 length is 11 residues.

The chain employs TRBV19 and TRBJ1-4; D remains ambiguous. Per germline, CDR1 LNHDA and CDR2 SQIVND (reference sequence). V lost 5 bases and J lost 7, with 14 bases in between. This CDR3 is 14 amino acids long. CDR3 residues: CASSELGSGEKLFF. The DNA of the CDR3 is TGTGCCAGTAGTGAATTAGGGAGTGGTGAAAAACTGTTTTTT.

This chain links TRBV4-3 with TRBJ2-6; no firm D call. V was pared by 0 bases and J by 0 bases, with 9 bases between. The CDR3 is 17 amino acids. In germline, CDR1 is LGHNA, CDR2 YSLEER. CDR3 sequence: CASSQDRPFSGANVLTF. CDR3 DNA sequence: TGCGCCAGCAGCCAAGACCGTCCCTTCTCTGGGGCCAACGTCCTGACTTTC.

This sequence joins TRBV21-1 and TRBJ2-7; TRBD1, as called in the table, went unchecked against the DNA. TRBV21-1 has pseudogene status. The length of the CDR3 is 16 residues. In nucleotides, the CDR3 is TGTGCCAGCATTTGCCGGCAACTCAAGACAGAATACGAGCAGTACTTC. Protein product: CASICRQLKTEYEQYF.

The chain carries TRBV6-2 or TRBV6-3 and TRBJ1-5, with a weak D call TRBD1 (6 bases). CDR3 length equals 14 residues. Germline CDR1 MNHEY, CDR2 SVGEGT. The germline V and J ends were trimmed by 4 bases and 6 bases, with 13 bases remaining between them. The DNA for the CDR3 is TGTGCCAGCAGTTTTACAGGGTCGGTTCAGCCCCAGCATTTT. Translating it yields CASSFTGSVQPQHF.

J is TRBJ1-1 and V is TRBV29-1; D possibly corresponds to TRBD1 (5 bases). V was shortened by 4 bases and J by 0 bases, with 12 bases between the two germline ends. CDR3 length: 14 residues. From germline, CDR1 is SQVTM and CDR2 ANQGSEA. The chain's CDR3 is CSVVVTGMNTEAFF. CDR3 coding DNA: TGCAGCGTTGTAGTTACAGGTATGAACACTGAAGCTTTCTTT.

The gene calls are TRBV15 and TRBJ2-2, with unresolved D. Looked up from germline, CDR1 is LNHNV and CDR2 is YYDKDF (reference sequence). The ends were cut back, 0 bases at V and 7 bases at J, with 6 bases in the middle. CDR3 length equals 13 residues. This CDR3 reads CATSRDLVGELFF. The DNA of the CDR3 is TGTGCCACCAGCAGAGATCTGGTCGGGGAGCTGTTTTTT.

The rearrangement links TRBV21-1 to TRBJ2-1; TRBD2, the D gene given by the table, was not confirmed from the DNA. TRBV21-1 is a documented pseudogene. The CDR3 runs to 16 residues. Here the CDR3 reads CASSKWTSGGGNEQFF. Here the CDR3 DNA reads TGTGCCAGCAGCAAATGGACTAGCGGGGGGGGCAATGAGCAGTTCTTC.

The CDR3 spells CASRADRNNSPLHF. Written as DNA, the CDR3 is TGTGCCAGCAGAGCGGACAGGAATAATTCACCCCTCCACTTT. The rearrangement uses TRBV6-5 and TRBJ1-6, with TRBD1 matching 7 bases. Germline CDR1 reads MNHEY; CDR2 reads SVGAGI. V lost 6 bases, J lost 5 bases, and 4 bases stayed unmatched. The CDR3 contains 14 residues.

The rearrangement joins TRBV2 to TRBJ2-7; a weak D match, TRBD1 (5 bases). The germline V gene encodes CDR1 SNHLY and CDR2 FYNNEI. The CDR3 is 13 residues long. Trimming removed 3 bases at V and 2 bases at J, with 8 bases between. The CDR3 DNA follows: TGTGCCAGCAGTGACAGGGTAGCCTACGAGCAGTACTTC. Residues: CASSDRVAYEQYF.

This chain connects TRBV4-1 to TRBJ1-1, with D uncertain. The CDR3 runs to 15 residues. CDR1 and CDR2 from the germline V gene are MGHRA and YSYEKL. V was clipped by 1 base and J by 1 base, with 10 bases between them. DNA for the CDR3: TGCGCCAGCAGCCAAGTTCAGGCGACGAACACTGAAGCTTTCTTT. Encoded protein: CASSQVQATNTEAFF.

This clone has more than one count but fewer than ten. The chain is built from TRBV7-2 and TRBJ1-2; D gene unclear. This CDR3 has 12 amino acids. CDR1 is SGHTA, CDR2 FQGNSA, per germline. Trimming shortened V by 2 bases and J by 8 bases, and 9 bases separated the two germline ends. The CDR3 region is CASSLMAVGYTF. The CDR3 DNA reads TGTGCCAGCAGCTTAATGGCAGTCGGCTACACCTTC.

This chain connects TRBV12-5 to TRBJ1-1; perhaps TRBD1 as D (6 bases). Trimming stripped 1 base from V and 0 bases from J, with 9 bases between. This CDR3 comprises 15 residues. Per germline, CDR1 LGHNT and CDR2 FRNRAP. This CDR3 reads CASGLEGVLNTEAFF. The CDR3 nucleotides read TGTGCTAGTGGTTTGGAGGGGGTTCTGAACACTGAAGCTTTCTTT.

This rearrangement joins TRBV11-3 to TRBJ2-5, with 12 bases that match TRBD2. The CDR3 has 16 amino acids. After removal of 1 base from V and 3 bases from J, the junction contained 3 bases not matched to a gene. Germline V lookup: CDR1 SGHNT, CDR2 YENEEA. The CDR3 sequence: CASSLVASGGEETQYF. The DNA of the CDR3 is TGTGCCAGCAGCTTAGTCGCTAGCGGGGGGGAAGAGACCCAGTACTTC.

The chain joins TRBV7-2 to TRBJ2-7, with D uncertain. V dropped 1 base and J dropped 6 bases, with 7 bases sitting between them. CDR3 length: 12 amino acids. Germline V gene lookup returns CDR1 SGHTA and CDR2 FQGNSA. This CDR3 reads CASSLGWSEQYF. Here the CDR3 DNA reads TGTGCCAGCAGCTTAGGTTGGTCCGAGCAGTACTTC.